Listed below are T cell receptor beta chains from one sample, sequenced in a study of CD8 T cells in seronegative destructive rheumatoid arthritis. TCRdb keeps only in-frame clones here, not all; method: immunoSEQ multiplex PCR. The sample has several thousand clones, just over 70% seen once; the top ten hold under 40%. Material: CD8+ T cells from blood. Receptors were obtained from a woman aged 45 to 70 with seronegative destructive rheumatoid arthritis. Both conserved end residues are part of each CDR3. D genes are given only for firm matches. The size field is filled for only some rows; it gives once, few, many or a size class.

V: TRBV7-6; size: -; J: TRBJ2-1; D: -; DNA: TGTGCCAGCAGCTTAGCTGGGCCCTATGAGCAGTTCTTC; CDR3: CASSLAGPYEQFF
V: TRBV2; size: -; J: TRBJ2-1; D: -; DNA: TGTGCCAGCAGGCCCCAGGTCAGCCCCTACAATGAGCAGTTCTTC; CDR3: CASRPQVSPYNEQFF
V: TRBV6-5; size: few; J: TRBJ2-7; D: TRBD1; DNA: TGTGCCAGCGGAATACGACAGGGACGCGAGCAGTACTTC; CDR3: CASGIRQGREQYF
V: TRBV27; size: -; J: TRBJ2-1; D: -; DNA: TGTGCCAGCAGCTTCGGGGGTACGCAGTTCTTC; CDR3: CASSFGGTQFF
V: TRBV6-6; size: few; J: TRBJ2-1; D: -; DNA: TGTGCCAGCAGTTACACTCCTACGGGCAATGAGCAGTTCTTC; CDR3: CASSYTPTGNEQFF
V: TRBV13; size: -; J: TRBJ1-3; D: TRBD1; DNA: TGTGCCAGCAGCTCGACCGGACAGGTGTGGGGAAACACCATATATTTT; CDR3: CASSSTGQVWGNTIYF
V: TRBV7-9; size: few; J: TRBJ2-1; D: -; DNA: TGTGCCAGCAGCTTAGGGGGGCTAGACAATGAGCAGTTCTTC; CDR3: CASSLGGLDNEQFF
V: TRBV9; size: -; J: TRBJ2-7; D: -; DNA: TGTGCCAGCAGTGCCGGGGGAAGCTCCTACGAGCAGTACTTC; CDR3: CASSAGGSSYEQYF
V: TRBV6-1; size: few; J: TRBJ1-2; D: -; DNA: TGTGCCAGCAGTGAAGCGGTGGGCCAGCCCCCTAACTATGGCTACACCTTC; CDR3: CASSEAVGQPPNYGYTF
V: TRBV4-2; size: -; J: TRBJ1-1; D: -; DNA: TGTGCCAGCAGCCCCTCTTTGTACAGGGTTAGCAGTGGAGAAGCTTTCTTT; CDR3: CASSPSLYRVSSGEAFF
V: TRBV30; size: once; J: TRBJ2-3; D: TRBD2; DNA: TGTGCCTGGAGTTTGGGTAGCGGGGGCGCAGATACGCAGTATTTT; CDR3: CAWSLGSGGADTQYF
V: TRBV19; size: -; J: TRBJ1-1; D: -; DNA: TGTGCCGTATTACAGGACAACACTGAAGCTTTCTTT; CDR3: CAVLQDNTEAFF
V: TRBV5-4; size: -; J: TRBJ2-2; D: TRBD2; DNA: TGTGCCAGCACCCCCCCGGGACTAGTGTCCGGGGAGCTGTTTTTT; CDR3: CASTPPGLVSGELFF
V: TRBV5-6; size: -; J: TRBJ1-2; D: TRBD1; DNA: TGTGCCAGCAGCGTGGGGACAGGGGGCTTCTATGGCTACACCTTC; CDR3: CASSVGTGGFYGYTF
V: TRBV7-9; size: -; J: TRBJ2-5; D: -; DNA: TGTGCCAGCAGCTTTGGCATTGCAGGGGGACTCCAAGAGACCCAGTACTTC; CDR3: CASSFGIAGGLQETQYF
V: TRBV28; size: -; J: TRBJ1-5; D: -; DNA: TGTGCCAGCAGTCCCAGAAGTGTACCCCAGCATTTT; CDR3: CASSPRSVPQHF
V: TRBV4-1; size: few; J: TRBJ2-7; D: -; DNA: TGCGCCAGCAGCCAAGCCCAGGGCCTCGGCTACGAGCAGTACTTC; CDR3: CASSQAQGLGYEQYF
V: TRBV7-9; size: few; J: TRBJ2-1; D: -; DNA: TGTGCCAGCAGCTTAGGAGGGGAGGTCTCCTACAATGAGCAGTTCTTC; CDR3: CASSLGGEVSYNEQFF
V: TRBV25-1; size: -; J: TRBJ2-3; D: TRBD1; DNA: TGTGCCAGCAGTGACGACAGGGGGGTTACAGATACGCAGTATTTT; CDR3: CASSDDRGVTDTQYF
V: TRBV4-1; size: -; J: TRBJ2-1; D: -; DNA: TGCGCCAGCAGCCAAGATGGAACAGGGTTGTCATACAATGAGCAGTTCTTC; CDR3: CASSQDGTGLSYNEQFF
V: TRBV7-6; size: -; J: TRBJ1-3; D: -; DNA: TGTGCCAGCAGCGACACCCAGGGACATATCTCTGGAAACACCATATATTTT; CDR3: CASSDTQGHISGNTIYF
V: TRBV5-5; size: -; J: TRBJ2-1; D: TRBD2; DNA: TGTGCCAGCAGCTTGGAGGGCGGGGGGGTCCGTAATGAGCAGTTCTTC; CDR3: CASSLEGGGVRNEQFF
V: TRBV6-4; size: -; J: TRBJ2-3; D: TRBD1; DNA: TGTGCCAGCAGTGACTGGGACAGGGAAGGAGGCACAGATACGCAGTATTTT; CDR3: CASSDWDREGGTDTQYF
V: TRBV7-6; size: once; J: TRBJ1-1; D: -; DNA: TGTGCCAGCAGCTTAGAACCAGGAAAAGCTTTCTTT; CDR3: CASSLEPGKAFF
V: TRBV13; size: -; J: TRBJ2-7; D: -; DNA: TGTGCCAGCAGCCACCCAGGGAAAAACTCCTACGAGCAGTACTTC; CDR3: CASSHPGKNSYEQYF
V: TRBV4-1; size: once; J: TRBJ2-7; D: TRBD1; DNA: TGCGCCAGCAGCCAAGACTACTATCGAGACAGGGGGAACTCCTACGAGCAGTACTTC; CDR3: CASSQDYYRDRGNSYEQYF
V: TRBV15; size: -; J: TRBJ2-1; D: -; DNA: TGTGCCACCAGCAACAGGCAACATCCATACAATGAGCAGTTCTTC; CDR3: CATSNRQHPYNEQFF
V: TRBV27; size: -; J: TRBJ1-5; D: -; DNA: TGTGCCAGCAGTTTTGGGGGGAGGGAGCCCCAGCATTTT; CDR3: CASSFGGREPQHF
V: TRBV15; size: -; J: TRBJ1-5; D: -; DNA: TGTGCCACCAGCAGGGGAGACAATCAGCCCCAGCATTTT; CDR3: CATSRGDNQPQHF
V: TRBV7-8; size: -; J: TRBJ2-2; D: -; DNA: TGTGCCAGCAGCCTACTTGCAGGGGCCAAAGCGAACACCGGGGAGCTGTTTTTT; CDR3: CASSLLAGAKANTGELFF
V: TRBV2; size: -; J: TRBJ1-1; D: TRBD1; DNA: TGTGCCAGCAGAGGACAGGGGCGAAACACTGAAGCTTTCTTT; CDR3: CASRGQGRNTEAFF
V: TRBV7-6; size: once; J: TRBJ2-7; D: TRBD1; DNA: TGTGCCAGCAGCCCACGGACAGGGGGCTACGAGCAGTACTTC; CDR3: CASSPRTGGYEQYF
V: TRBV10-1; size: -; J: TRBJ1-5; D: -; DNA: TGCGCCAGCTCTAGACGGGGATTCAATCAGCCCCAGCATTTT; CDR3: CASSRRGFNQPQHF
V: TRBV19; size: -; J: TRBJ2-3; D: TRBD2; DNA: TGTGCCAGTAGTATAGATTCAGCGGGAGGCGGCACAGATACGCAGTATTTT; CDR3: CASSIDSAGGGTDTQYF
V: TRBV2; size: -; J: TRBJ1-2; D: TRBD1; DNA: TGTGCCAGCAGTGAAAATGCGGAGCAGGGGGCTTACGGCTATGGCTACACCTTC; CDR3: CASSENAEQGAYGYGYTF
V: TRBV6-4; size: -; J: TRBJ2-3; D: TRBD2; DNA: TGTGCCAGCAGTGCCGAAGGGACTAGCGGGGGCACAGATACGCAGTATTTT; CDR3: CASSAEGTSGGTDTQYF
V: TRBV9; size: -; J: TRBJ2-5; D: -; DNA: TGTGCCAGCAGCGTCGGGAATAAAGAGACCCAGTACTTC; CDR3: CASSVGNKETQYF
V: TRBV11-1; size: -; J: TRBJ1-3; D: TRBD1; DNA: TGTGCCAGCAGCCTAGGACAGGCCTCTGGAAACACCATATATTTT; CDR3: CASSLGQASGNTIYF
V: TRBV27; size: -; J: TRBJ1-5; D: TRBD1; DNA: TGTGCCAGCAGCGCTACCCTTGGGACAGTTATTGGCAATCAGCCCCAGCATTTT; CDR3: CASSATLGTVIGNQPQHF